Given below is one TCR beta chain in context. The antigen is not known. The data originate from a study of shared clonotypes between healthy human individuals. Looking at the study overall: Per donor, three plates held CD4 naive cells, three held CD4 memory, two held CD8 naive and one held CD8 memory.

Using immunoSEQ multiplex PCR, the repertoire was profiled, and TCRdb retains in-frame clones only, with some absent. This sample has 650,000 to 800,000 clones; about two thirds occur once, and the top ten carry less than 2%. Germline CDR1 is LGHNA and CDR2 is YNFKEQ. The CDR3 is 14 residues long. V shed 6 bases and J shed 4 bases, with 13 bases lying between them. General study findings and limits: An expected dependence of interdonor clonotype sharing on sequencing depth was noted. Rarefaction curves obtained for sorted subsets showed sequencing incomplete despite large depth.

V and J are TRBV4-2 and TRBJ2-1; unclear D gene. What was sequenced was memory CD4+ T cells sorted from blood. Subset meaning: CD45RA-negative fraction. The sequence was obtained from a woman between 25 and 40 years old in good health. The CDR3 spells CASSPFDAYNEQFF. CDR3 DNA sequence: TGTGCCAGCAGTCCCTTCGACGCTTACAATGAGCAGTTCTTC.